This T cell receptor (beta chain) was identified during a study of spatial heterogeneity in lung cancer. This clonotype was found a few times. Its antigen is currently unknown. General study findings and limits: For expanded intratumoral alpha and beta TCRs, counts tracked tumor mutation counts.

Germline assignment: CDR1 MNHEY and CDR2 SVGAGI. Trimming cost V 0 bases and J 0 bases, with 15 bases left between them. The CDR3 is 17 amino acids. Indicated time point: sample taken at primary tumor resection. The donors, about 78 patients with untreated early-stage non-small cell lung cancer, provided the samples. MiXCR, run by TCRdb on the 5' RACE reads, gives a single entry per CDR3 protein. The repertoire holds 20,000 to 30,000 distinct CDR3 sequences, with 8.8% as singletons. This chain connects TRBV6-5 to TRBJ2-7, with D unclear. This clonotype originated in a male donor with early-stage non-small cell lung cancer. This specimen consisted of lung tumor tissue, obtained at surgery. The CDR3 spells CASSYSKSSASSYEQYF. The CDR3 DNA sequence: TGTGCCAGCAGTTACTCGAAATCGAGCGCTAGCTCCTACGAGCAGTACTTC.